This T cell receptor (beta chain) was recorded in a study of control samples from healthy donors and cancer patients. This clone appeared a single time. Generated by immunoSEQ multiplex PCR, the TCRdb table keeps only in-frame clones and is missing some. The sample lists approximately 170,000 clones, 93% occurring once. This receptor was identified in a woman aged 60-75 years in good health. Source material: blood.

The CDR3 bases are TGCAGTTGGGGAGGGGGTTACGAGCAGTACTTC. Protein sequence: CSWGGGYEQYF. The V call is TRBV20-1, the J call TRBJ2-7, with D possibly being TRBD2 (7 bases). Germline V gene data show CDR1 as DFQATT and CDR2 as SNEGSKA (reference sequence). V lost 8 bases and J 4 bases, leaving 12 bases between the germline ends. The CDR3 extends over 11 amino acids.